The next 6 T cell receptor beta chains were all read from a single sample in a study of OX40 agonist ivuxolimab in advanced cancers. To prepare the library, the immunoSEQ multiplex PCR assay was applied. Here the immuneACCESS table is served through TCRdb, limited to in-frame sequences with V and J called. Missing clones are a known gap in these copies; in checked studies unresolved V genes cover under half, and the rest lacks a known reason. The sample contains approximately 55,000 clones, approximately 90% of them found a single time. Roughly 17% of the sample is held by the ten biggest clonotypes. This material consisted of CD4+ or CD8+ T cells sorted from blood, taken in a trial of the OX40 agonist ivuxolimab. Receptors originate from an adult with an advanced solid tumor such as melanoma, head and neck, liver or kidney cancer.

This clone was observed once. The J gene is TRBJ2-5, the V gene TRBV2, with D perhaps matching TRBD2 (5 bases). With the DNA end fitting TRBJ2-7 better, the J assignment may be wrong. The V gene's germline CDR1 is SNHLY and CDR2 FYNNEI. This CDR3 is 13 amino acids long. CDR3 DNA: TGTGCCAGCAGCCCTCAATCCGGAGGCGAGCAGTACTTC. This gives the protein CASSPQSGGEQYF.

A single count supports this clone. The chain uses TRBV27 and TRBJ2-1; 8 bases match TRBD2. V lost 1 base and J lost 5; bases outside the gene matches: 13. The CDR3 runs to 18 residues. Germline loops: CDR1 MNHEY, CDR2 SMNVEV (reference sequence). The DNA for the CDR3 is TGTGCCAGCAGTTTATGGGGGTCAGCGGGAGAGGCACACAATGAGCAGTTCTTC. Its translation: CASSLWGSAGEAHNEQFF.

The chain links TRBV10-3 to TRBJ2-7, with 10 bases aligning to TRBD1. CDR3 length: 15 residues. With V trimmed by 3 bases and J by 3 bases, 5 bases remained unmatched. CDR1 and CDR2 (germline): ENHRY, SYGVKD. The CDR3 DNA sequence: TGTGCCATCAGTGAACGGGACAGGGGTGGCTACGAGCAGTACTTC. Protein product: CAISERDRGGYEQYF.

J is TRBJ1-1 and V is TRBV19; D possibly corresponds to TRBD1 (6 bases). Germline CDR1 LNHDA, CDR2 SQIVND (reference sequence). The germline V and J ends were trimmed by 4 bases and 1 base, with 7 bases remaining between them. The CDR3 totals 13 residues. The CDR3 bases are TGTGCCAGTAGTACACAGGGGAACACTGAAGCTTTCTTT. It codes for CASSTQGNTEAFF.

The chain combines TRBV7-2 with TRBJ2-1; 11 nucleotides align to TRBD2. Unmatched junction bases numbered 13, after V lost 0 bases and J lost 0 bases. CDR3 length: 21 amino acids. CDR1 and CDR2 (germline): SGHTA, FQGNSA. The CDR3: CASSLAAGLAGGLGSYNEQFF. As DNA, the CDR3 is TGTGCCAGCAGCTTAGCGGCTGGTCTAGCGGGAGGCTTGGGCTCCTACAATGAGCAGTTCTTC.

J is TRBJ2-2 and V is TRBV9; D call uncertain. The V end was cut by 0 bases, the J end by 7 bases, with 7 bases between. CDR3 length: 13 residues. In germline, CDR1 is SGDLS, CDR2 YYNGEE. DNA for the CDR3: TGTGCCAGCAGCGTAGAGGGAATCGGGGAGCTGTTTTTT. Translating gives CASSVEGIGELFF.